This T cell receptor (beta chain) comes out of a study of T cells expressing NK-cell markers. Looked up from germline, CDR1 is MGHRA and CDR2 is YSYEKL. The CDR3 has 14 residues. From its re-call of the 5' RACE reads, TCRdb lists each CDR3 protein once, without DNA. The specimen's table records about 3,400 distinct CDR3 sequences. The genes are TRBV4-1 and TRBJ1-4; TCRdb gives TRBD1 as the D gene, but with no DNA this cannot be confirmed. The origin of this receptor is a man aged 18 to 70 in good health. The sample taken for sequencing was blood T cells: a sorted CD56 or NKG2C T cell subset, CD4+ or CD8+ T cells, or bulk PBMC T cells (not recorded which). The CDR3 sequence is CASSQEGAGEKLFF.